These 21 T cell receptor beta chains were all obtained from the same sample, sequenced in a study of cytomegalovirus exposure and HLA in healthy donors (TCRdb year 2017). Receptors were amplified or captured by the immunoSEQ multiplex PCR assay. For the multiplex PCR, a mixture combining 60 forward primers for TCR Vbeta segments and 13 reverse primers for TCR Jbeta segments was used. As stored in TCRdb, this immuneACCESS dataset retains in-frame rearrangements with V and J assigned. A fraction of the clones does not appear; measured against another copy, unresolved V genes explain less than half of the discrepancy, and the remainder lacks a known reason. The sample contains roughly 98,000 clones, around four fifths of them found a single time. Of the sample, 1.5% to 2.5% falls within the top ten clones. Sequences were obtained from PBMCs. The receptor source for this set is a middle-aged man in good health and CMV-seronegative.

J is TRBJ2-2 and V is TRBV5-1; D is perhaps TRBD1 (5 bases). Germline-derived CDR1 and CDR2 are SGHRS and YFSETQ. V gave up 6 bases and J gave up 1 base, with 10 bases separating them. The length of the CDR3 is 14 residues. The CDR3 loop is CASTAGLNTGELFF. The CDR3 bases are TGCGCCAGCACGGCAGGGTTGAACACCGGGGAGCTGTTTTTT.

V gene TRBV6-6 combines with J gene TRBJ1-2; D might be TRBD1 (5 bases). The CDR3 spans 16 residues. The germline V gene encodes CDR1 MNHNY and CDR2 SVGAGI (reference sequence). The V end lost 5 bases, the J end lost 0 bases, and 16 bases lay between the germline ends. The CDR3 here is CASSIPLPGANYGYTF. For the CDR3, the DNA is TGTGCCAGCAGTATTCCCCTCCCGGGGGCTAACTATGGCTACACCTTC.

The V call is TRBV7-8, the J call TRBJ2-1, with D perhaps matching TRBD1 (5 bases). Trimming took 1 base from V and 7 from J, leaving 11 bases between them. CDR1 is SGHVS, CDR2 FQNEAQ, per germline. This CDR3 is 14 amino acids long. This CDR3 is CASSLVTGSNEQFF. The CDR3 region has the DNA TGTGCCAGCAGCTTAGTTACAGGCTCAAATGAGCAGTTCTTC.

The chain combines TRBV7-2 with TRBJ1-2; a possible D gene is TRBD1 (5 bases). V was pared by 6 bases and J by 3 bases, with 11 bases between. The CDR3 is 13 residues long. The V gene's germline CDR1 is SGHTA and CDR2 FQGNSA. DNA of the CDR3: TGTGCCAGCAGAACCGACAGCTACTATGGCTACACCTTC. Translated: CASRTDSYYGYTF. The whole variable domain, filled in from reference TRBV7-2 and TRBJ1-2, reads GAGVSQSPSNKVTEKGKDVELRCDPISGHTALYWYRQSLGQGLEFLIYFQGNSAPDKSGLPSDRFSAERTGGSVSTLTIQRTQQEDSAVYLCASRTDSYYGYTFGSGTRLTVV.

V and J are TRBV28 and TRBJ2-5; D call uncertain. This CDR3 is 14 amino acids long. Germline V gene lookup returns CDR1 MDHEN and CDR2 SYDVKM. Trimming took 3 bases from V and 1 from J, leaving 9 bases between them. The CDR3 region is CASSLGQIQETQYF. DNA for the CDR3: TGTGCCAGCAGTTTGGGCCAGATCCAAGAGACCCAGTACTTC.

The gene calls are TRBV7-8 and TRBJ2-5; TRBD1 agrees at 9 bases. Trimming took 8 bases from V and 5 from J; bases not matched to a gene: 3. The germline gives CDR1 SGHVS, CDR2 FQNEAQ. The CDR3 contains 12 residues. The CDR3 region is CASRQGGETQYF. CDR3 bases: TGTGCCAGCCGACAGGGGGGGGAGACCCAGTACTTC.

The CDR3 bases are TGTGCCAGCAGCCAGTGGGGGACTAGCGGGGGTAACAATGAGCAGTTCTTC. As protein: CASSQWGTSGGNNEQFF. V usage is TRBV14 and J usage is TRBJ2-1; 14 bases are a match to TRBD2. With 3 bases clipped from V and 5 bases from J, the junction kept 6 bases outside the gene matches. In germline, CDR1 is SGHDN, CDR2 FVKESK. This CDR3 is built from 17 residues.

The chain is built from TRBV5-4 and TRBJ1-3; D is ambiguous. With 3 bases removed from V and 2 bases from J, the gap between germline ends came to 15 bases. Per the germline V gene, CDR1 is SGHNT and CDR2 is YYREEE (reference sequence). CDR3 length: 16 residues. CDR3 region: CASSSATSLAGNTIYF. In DNA form, the CDR3 reads TGTGCCAGCAGCTCCGCAACATCCTTGGCTGGAAACACCATATATTTT.

J is TRBJ2-2 and V is TRBV29-1, with D maybe TRBD2 (6 bases). Per germline, CDR1 SQVTM and CDR2 ANQGSEA. This CDR3 spans 15 amino acids. Deletions cut 6 bases from V and 5 bases from J, with 19 bases between. The CDR3 DNA reads TGCAGCGTGAAGGCGGGAAGGCCGGAAACCGGGGAGCTGTTTTTT. This gives the protein CSVKAGRPETGELFF.

The rearrangement joins TRBV25-1 to TRBJ1-6, with D possibly TRBD1 on 6 matching bases. Germline CDR1 reads MGHDK; CDR2 reads SYGVNS. The CDR3 has 16 residues. The germline V and J ends were trimmed by 1 base and 4 bases, with 11 bases remaining between them. DNA for the CDR3: TGTGCCAGCAGTGAATGGTACAGGGAGTATAATTCACCCCTCCACTTT. This encodes CASSEWYREYNSPLHF.

J is TRBJ2-3 and V is TRBV4-2; 8 nucleotides agree with TRBD1. The germline CDR1 and CDR2 sequences are LGHNA and YNFKEQ. V shed 0 bases and J 4 bases; nucleotides not matched to a gene: 12. The CDR3 has 18 residues. The CDR3 sequence is CASSQDRVRTGIPDTQYF. In DNA, the CDR3 is TGTGCCAGCAGCCAAGATAGAGTAAGGACAGGGATTCCAGATACGCAGTATTTT.

V and J are TRBV15 and TRBJ1-5; TRBD1 is a possible D gene (6 bases). Trimming removed 0 bases from V and 0 bases from J, with 12 bases in between. CDR3 length equals 17 residues. In germline, CDR1 is LNHNV, CDR2 YYDKDF (reference sequence). The CDR3 is CATSREKAGASNQPQHF. DNA for the CDR3: TGTGCCACCAGCAGAGAGAAGGCGGGGGCTAGCAATCAGCCCCAGCATTTT.

V and J are TRBV4-3 and TRBJ1-1; 8 bases map to TRBD1. With 0 bases clipped from V and 0 bases from J, the junction kept 3 bases outside the gene matches. From germline, CDR1 is LGHNA and CDR2 YSLEER. This CDR3 region has 16 residues. The CDR3 bases are TGCGCCAGCAGCCAAGATTGGGGACAGGTGAACACTGAAGCTTTCTTT. Translating it yields CASSQDWGQVNTEAFF.

V and J are TRBV7-9 and TRBJ1-1; D gene unclear. The length of the CDR3 is 14 residues. V lost 5 bases and J lost 7, with 17 bases in between. Per the germline V gene, CDR1 is SEHNR and CDR2 is FQNEAQ (reference sequence). Here the CDR3 reads CASSPGIGVGEAFF. The CDR3 nucleotides are TGTGCCAGCAGCCCCGGGATTGGCGTGGGTGAAGCTTTCTTT.

This chain uses TRBV29-1 with TRBJ2-2; possibly TRBD1 for D (6 bases). Trimming took off 7 bases at V and 7 bases at J, with 16 bases between the two ends. CDR3 size: 13 residues. Germline CDR1 and CDR2: SQVTM and ANQGSEA. The CDR3: CSGTLQGGGELFF. CDR3 bases: TGCAGCGGGACTCTACAGGGTGGCGGGGAGCTGTTTTTT.

The sample holds one count of this clone. The chain links TRBV5-1 to TRBJ1-2; D is possibly TRBD1 (5 bases). V gave up 2 bases and J gave up 5 bases, with 13 bases separating them. CDR3 length: 14 amino acids. Germline assignment: CDR1 SGHRS and CDR2 YFSETQ. CDR3 sequence: CASSFGRDLYGYTF. As DNA, the CDR3 is TGCGCCAGCAGCTTCGGCCGGGACTTGTATGGCTACACCTTC.

This chain connects TRBV9 to TRBJ2-1; TRBD2 might be the D (5 bases). V was pared by 3 bases and J by 6 bases, with 16 bases between. The CDR3 runs 15 residues. Germline V gives CDR1 SGDLS, CDR2 YYNGEE. Written as DNA, the CDR3 is TGTGCCAGCAGCGCGATCCTAGCTGTTGGCAATGAGCAGTTCTTC. Its protein product is CASSAILAVGNEQFF.

A remark on this clone: Germline is not matched at one junction end, which may reflect a read error. The chain employs TRBV7-9 and TRBJ2-1; D gene ambiguous. Germline lookup yields CDR1 SEHNR and CDR2 FQNEAQ (reference sequence). This CDR3 is 12 amino acids long. Written as DNA, the CDR3 is TGTTCCAGTCCCCCCGCTATCAATGAGCAGTTCTTC. Its protein is CSSPPAINEQFF. The entire variable domain, with the rest obtained from reference TRBV7-9 and TRBJ2-1, is as follows: DTGVSQNPRHKITKRGQNVTFRCDPISEHNRLYWYRQTLGQGPEFLTYFQNEAQLEKSRLLSDRFSAERPKGSFSTLEIQRTEQGDSAMYLCSSPPAINEQFFGPGTRLTVL.

The chain joins TRBV28 to TRBJ2-3; weak D call: TRBD2 (6 bases). Trimming left V 3 bases short and J 1 base short, with 20 bases between. CDR3 length: 18 residues. CDR1 MDHEN and CDR2 SYDVKM come from the germline V gene. The CDR3 is CASSFPPTLGGGTDTQYF. The CDR3 DNA sequence: TGTGCCAGCAGTTTTCCCCCTACATTGGGCGGGGGCACAGATACGCAGTATTTT.

The V call is TRBV5-1, the J call TRBJ2-1, with 10 bases matching TRBD2. This CDR3 has 16 amino acids. Germline assignment: CDR1 SGHRS and CDR2 YFSETQ. J gave up 3 bases and V 2 bases, and 5 bases lay outside the gene matches. The CDR3 region has the DNA TGCGCCAGCAGCTTCCGGACTAGCGGTTACTACAATGAGCAGTTCTTC. Translating it yields CASSFRTSGYYNEQFF.

Notes on this clone: The junction differs from germline at one of its ends, possibly a read error. The genes are TRBV7-2 and TRBJ2-1; tentative D call: TRBD2 (6 bases). The CDR3 sequence is 16 residues long. Germline CDR1 and CDR2: SGHTA and FQGNSA. As DNA, the CDR3 is TGTGCCAGCGGCTTACTAGGGCTAGCGCGAGACAATGAGCAGTTCTTC. Its translation: CASGLLGLARDNEQFF. Full variable domain (missing parts from reference TRBV7-2 and TRBJ2-1): GAGVSQSPSNKVTEKGKDVELRCDPISGHTALYWYRQSLGQGLEFLIYFQGNSAPDKSGLPSDRFSAERTGGSVSTLTIQRTQQEDSAVYLCASGLLGLARDNEQFFGPGTRLTVL.